This entry lists 16 T cell receptor beta chains sequenced from one sample in a study of early T cells in non-severe SARS-CoV-2 infection. TCRdb independently ran MiXCR on the 5' RACE reads; one entry per CDR3 protein. The sample yields approximately 98,000 distinct CDR3 sequences, around 10% seen once. The specimen was whole blood. These receptors originate from an adult who was a healthcare worker with PCR-confirmed SARS-CoV-2 infection or an uninfected control (not recorded which).

This clonotype was observed many times. The V call is TRBV18, the J call TRBJ2-2; no firm D call. The CDR3 covers 15 residues. V was clipped by 4 bases and J by 1 base, with 10 bases between them. Germline V gives CDR1 KGHSH, CDR2 LQKENI. The CDR3 DNA is TGTGCCAGCTCACAAGGGTACGGGAACACCGGGGAGCTGTTTTTT. It codes for CASSQGYGNTGELFF. Full variable domain (rest looked up from reference TRBV18 and TRBJ2-2): NAGVMQNPRHLVRRRGQEARLRCSPMKGHSHVYWYRQLPEEGLKFMVYLQKENIIDESGMPKERFSAEFPKEGPSILRIQQVVRGDSAAYFCASSQGYGNTGELFFGEGSRLTVL.

The rearrangement uses TRBV11-3 and TRBJ1-1, with a weak D call TRBD1 (5 bases). Between the trimmed V and J ends, which lost 8 bases and 2 bases, there was a span of 12 bases. The CDR3 is 13 residues long. Germline V gives CDR1 SGHNT, CDR2 YENEEA. The CDR3 DNA reads TGTGCCAGCGGACGACAGAGTAACACTGAAGCTTTCTTT. Its protein product is CASGRQSNTEAFF.

In its sample, this clonotype was seen many times. V gene TRBV20-1 combines with J gene TRBJ2-4, with TRBD2 identical over 10 bases. CDR3 size: 14 residues. Germline V CDR1 and CDR2: DFQATT, SNEGSKA (reference sequence). V was pared by 4 bases and J by 6 bases, with 6 bases of the junction left unmatched. CDR3 DNA sequence: TGCAGTGCTAAGGAGCGGGGGGGCGGAAACATTCAGTACTTC. It yields the protein CSAKERGGGNIQYF.

This clonotype has more than one count but fewer than ten. V usage is TRBV7-9 and J usage is TRBJ1-5, with D unclear. This CDR3 spans 15 amino acids. Looked up from germline, CDR1 is SEHNR and CDR2 is FQNEAQ (reference sequence). V was pared by 5 bases and J by 0 bases, with 11 bases between. The CDR3 bases are TGTGCCAGCAGCCCTGAGGGTTATAGCAATCAGCCCCAGCATTTT. Its protein is CASSPEGYSNQPQHF.

The chain uses TRBV29-1 and TRBJ1-2, with D maybe TRBD1 (5 bases). This CDR3 has 12 residues. With 5 bases removed from V and 6 bases from J, the gap between germline ends came to 13 bases. The germline V gene encodes CDR1 SQVTM and CDR2 ANQGSEA. CDR3 amino acids: CSVPETVHGYTF. CDR3 nucleotides: TGCAGCGTTCCGGAGACAGTCCATGGCTACACCTTC.

At least ten counts were recorded for this clonotype. The rearrangement joins TRBV28 to TRBJ1-1; D is unresolved. Germline V CDR1 and CDR2: MDHEN, SYDVKM. CDR3 length: 12 residues. Trimming stripped 7 bases from V and 5 bases from J, with 11 bases between. CDR3 sequence reads: CASTSRGTEAFF. In DNA form, the CDR3 reads TGTGCCAGCACGTCAAGAGGGACTGAAGCTTTCTTT. Together with reference TRBV28 and TRBJ1-1, the CDR3 gives the full variable domain: DVKVTQSSRYLVKRTGEKVFLECVQDMDHENMFWYRQDPGLGLRLIYFSYDVKMKEKGDIPEGYSVSREKKERFSLILESASTNQTSMYLCASTSRGTEAFFGQGTRLTVV.

This clonotype showed up just a few times. This chain connects TRBV28 to TRBJ2-3; D possibly corresponds to TRBD2 (6 bases). Germline V gene sequence: CDR1 MDHEN, CDR2 SYDVKM. Trimming removed 11 bases from V and 0 bases from J, with 12 bases in between. There are 13 residues in the CDR3. Here the CDR3 DNA reads TGTGCCGGCGGGACTCCGAGCACAGATACGCAGTATTTT. Translation gives CAGGTPSTDTQYF.

This clonotype was detected many times. The chain is built from TRBV12-5 and TRBJ1-1; D is perhaps TRBD1 (5 bases). Trimming stripped 0 bases from V and 2 bases from J, with 10 bases between. The CDR3 is 15 amino acids. CDR1 and CDR2 from the germline V gene are LGHNT and FRNRAP. The CDR3 bases are TGTGCTAGTGGTTTGGTACCAGGGCTCAACACTGAAGCTTTCTTT. This encodes CASGLVPGLNTEAFF.

The V gene is TRBV28, the J gene TRBJ2-5; 12 nucleotides match TRBD1. Germline values: CDR1 MDHEN, CDR2 SYDVKM. The trim removed 4 bases at V and 5 bases at J, leaving 8 bases unmatched. The CDR3 length is 16 residues. The DNA for the CDR3 is TGTGCCAGCAGTTCCCCCCGGGACAGGGGGCTGGAGACCCAGTACTTC. It yields the protein CASSSPRDRGLETQYF.

This clonotype was observed many times. The rearrangement joins TRBV5-1 to TRBJ1-1; no definite D call. The CDR3 consists of 17 residues. Looked up from germline, CDR1 is SGHRS and CDR2 is YFSETQ. V was clipped by 0 bases and J by 6 bases, with 21 bases between them. This CDR3 reads CASSLDVVSQRRPEAFF. In nucleotides, the CDR3 is TGCGCCAGCAGCTTGGATGTAGTTTCCCAGCGAAGGCCTGAAGCTTTCTTT.

This clonotype has at least ten counts. This sequence joins TRBV2 and TRBJ1-1; D is unclear. The CDR3 is 13 amino acids. The ends were cut back, 3 bases at V and 5 bases at J, with 10 bases in the middle. Germline V CDR1 and CDR2: SNHLY, FYNNEI. CDR3 sequence (DNA): TGTGCCAGCAGTGAGGGAGTCAGGACTGAAGCTTTCTTT. As protein: CASSEGVRTEAFF.

V usage is TRBV29-1 and J usage is TRBJ1-4; 7 bases fit TRBD1. The CDR3 has 13 amino acids. After removal of 7 bases from V and 5 bases from J, the junction contained 7 bases not matched to a gene. Germline CDR1 is SQVTM and CDR2 is ANQGSEA. CDR3 nucleotide sequence: TGCAGCGCACCGGGACAGAACAATGAAAAACTGTTTTTT. This gives the protein CSAPGQNNEKLFF.

The J gene is TRBJ2-3, the V gene TRBV15; 8 nucleotides agree with TRBD2. The V and J ends lost 4 bases and 1 base, in that order; junction bases with no gene match: 4. Germline V gives CDR1 LNHNV, CDR2 YYDKDF (reference sequence). This CDR3 is 15 amino acids long. In DNA form, the CDR3 reads TGTGCCACCAGCACGTCCGGGAGGGGCACAGATACGCAGTATTTT. It encodes CATSTSGRGTDTQYF.

V usage is TRBV6-1 and J usage is TRBJ2-7, with a possible D match to TRBD1 (6 bases). The germline gives CDR1 MNHNS, CDR2 SASEGT. V shed 6 bases and J shed 10 bases, with 19 bases lying between them. This CDR3 spans 13 amino acids. In DNA form, the CDR3 reads TGTGCCAGCAGCCAGACACAGGGTTACGGACAGTACTTC. It translates to CASSQTQGYGQYF.

The chain recombines TRBV6-6 with TRBJ2-1, with 10 positions matching TRBD2. Trimming cost V 0 bases and J 0 bases; bases outside gene matches: 5. The germline V gene encodes CDR1 MNHNY and CDR2 SVGAGI (reference sequence). The CDR3 extends over 18 amino acids. The CDR3 loop reads CASSYSSGGASSYNEQFF. Written as DNA, the CDR3 is TGTGCCAGCAGTTACTCCAGCGGGGGGGCCAGCTCCTACAATGAGCAGTTCTTC.

The sample holds a few counts of this clonotype. The CDR3: CSVEDRRQFSYNEQFF. CDR3 nucleotides: TGCAGCGTTGAAGATAGGAGACAGTTCTCCTACAATGAGCAGTTCTTC. V usage is TRBV29-1 and J usage is TRBJ2-1, with D possibly TRBD1 on 5 matching bases. CDR3 length equals 16 residues. Trimming took off 0 bases at V and 0 bases at J, with 12 bases between the two ends. Germline V gene data show CDR1 as SQVTM and CDR2 as ANQGSEA.